The text below deals with one TCR beta chain. The data were taken from a study of technical replicates of blood from a few donors. TCRdb's table, derived via immunoSEQ multiplex PCR, lists solely in-frame clones and lacks some. The sample has approximately 13,000 clones; around 85% are singletons. What was sequenced was PBMCs. This receptor was obtained from a human donor in good health.

CDR3 bases: TGTGCCAGCAGTGATTCAACGACAGGGAACTATGGCTACACCTTC. This gives the protein CASSDSTTGNYGYTF. The chain employs TRBV25-1 and TRBJ1-2, with TRBD1 matching over 7 bases. Germline V gene lookup returns CDR1 MGHDK and CDR2 SYGVNS. V lost 3 bases to trimming and J lost 2 bases; unmatched junction nucleotides: 6. The CDR3 extends over 15 amino acids.